The text below deals with one T cell receptor beta chain. The data stem from a study of blood T cell repertoires in COVID-19. Study overall: The study drew acute and convalescent COVID-19 samples from the United States, Italy and Spain. Sample material is recorded as cDNA or gDNA derived from T cells, B-cell-depleted T cells, or PBMCs.

The CDR3 loop spans 16 amino acids. Germline trimming cut 6 bases from V and 11 bases from J; bases unmatched to any gene: 19. Germline V lookup: CDR1 MNHEY, CDR2 SMNVEV (reference sequence). The repertoire was sequenced with immunoSEQ multiplex PCR; TCRdb's copy has only in-frame clones and lacks some. Here the sample spans some 89,000 clones, approximately 82% being singletons. The receptor was derived from a woman aged 80 or older with acute or convalescent COVID-19. The sequencing sample was made of peripheral blood. The chain employs TRBV27 and TRBJ1-1; 9 bases agree with TRBD1. CDR3 residues: CASSPSLGTGTVEAFF. Here the CDR3 DNA reads TGTGCCAGCAGCCCCTCATTGGGGACAGGGACAGTGGAGGCTTTCTTT.